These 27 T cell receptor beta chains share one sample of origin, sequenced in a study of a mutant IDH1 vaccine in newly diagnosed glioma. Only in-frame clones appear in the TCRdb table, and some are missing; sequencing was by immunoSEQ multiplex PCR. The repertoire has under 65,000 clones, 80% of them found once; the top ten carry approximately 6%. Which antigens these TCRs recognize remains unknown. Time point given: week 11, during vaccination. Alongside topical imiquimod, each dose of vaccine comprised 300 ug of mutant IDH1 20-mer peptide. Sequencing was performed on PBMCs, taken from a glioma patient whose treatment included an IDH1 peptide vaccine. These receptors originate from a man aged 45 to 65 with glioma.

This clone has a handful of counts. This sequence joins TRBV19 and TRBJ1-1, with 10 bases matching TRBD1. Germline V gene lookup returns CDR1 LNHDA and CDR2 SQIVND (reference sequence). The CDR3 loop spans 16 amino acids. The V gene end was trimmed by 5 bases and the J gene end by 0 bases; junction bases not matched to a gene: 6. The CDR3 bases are TGTGCCAGTAGTGACAGGGGGCGTGGGTTGAACACTGAAGCTTTCTTT. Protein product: CASSDRGRGLNTEAFF.

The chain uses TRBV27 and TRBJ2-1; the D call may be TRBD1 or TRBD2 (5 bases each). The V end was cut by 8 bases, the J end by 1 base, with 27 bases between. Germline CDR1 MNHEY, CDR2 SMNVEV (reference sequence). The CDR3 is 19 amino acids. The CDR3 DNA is TGTGCCAGCTCGACCCAATGGGACCTCCGTTCGTGGTCCTACAATGAGCAGTTCTTC. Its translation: CASSTQWDLRSWSYNEQFF.

The CDR3 sequence is CSVPVANEQFF. Written as DNA, the CDR3 is TGCAGCGTTCCAGTTGCCAATGAGCAGTTCTTC. The rearrangement links TRBV29-1 to TRBJ2-1; D uncertain. This CDR3 has 11 residues. Germline CDR1 reads SQVTM; CDR2 reads ANQGSEA. Trimming removed 5 bases from V and 6 bases from J, with 8 bases in between.

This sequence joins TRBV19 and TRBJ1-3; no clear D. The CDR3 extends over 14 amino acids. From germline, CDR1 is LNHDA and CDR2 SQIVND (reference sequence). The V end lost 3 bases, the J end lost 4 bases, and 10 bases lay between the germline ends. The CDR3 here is CASSITGSGNTIYF. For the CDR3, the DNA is TGTGCCAGTAGTATTACGGGATCCGGAAACACCATATATTTT.

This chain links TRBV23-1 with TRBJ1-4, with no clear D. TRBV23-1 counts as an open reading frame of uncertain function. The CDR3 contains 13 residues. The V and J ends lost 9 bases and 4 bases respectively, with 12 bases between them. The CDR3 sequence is CASPRHYNEKLFF. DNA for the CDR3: TGCGCCAGTCCGAGGCATTATAATGAAAAACTGTTTTTT.

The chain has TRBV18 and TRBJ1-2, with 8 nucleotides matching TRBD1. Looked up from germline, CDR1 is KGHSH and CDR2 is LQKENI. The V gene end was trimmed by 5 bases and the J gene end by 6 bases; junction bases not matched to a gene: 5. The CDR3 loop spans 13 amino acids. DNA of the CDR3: TGTGCCAGCTCAACGGACAGGGTTAATGGCTACACCTTC. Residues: CASSTDRVNGYTF.

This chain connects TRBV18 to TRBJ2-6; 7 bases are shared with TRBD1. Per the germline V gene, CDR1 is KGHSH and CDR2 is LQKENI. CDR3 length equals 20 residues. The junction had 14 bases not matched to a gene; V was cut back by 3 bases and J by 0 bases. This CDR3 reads CASSPGTADPRSSGANVLTF. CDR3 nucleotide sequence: TGTGCCAGCTCACCCGGGACAGCCGATCCCCGGAGCTCTGGGGCCAACGTCCTGACTTTC. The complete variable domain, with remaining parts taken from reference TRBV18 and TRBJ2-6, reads NAGVMQNPRHLVRRRGQEARLRCSPMKGHSHVYWYRQLPEEGLKFMVYLQKENIIDESGMPKERFSAEFPKEGPSILRIQQVVRGDSAAYFCASSPGTADPRSSGANVLTFGAGSRLTVL.

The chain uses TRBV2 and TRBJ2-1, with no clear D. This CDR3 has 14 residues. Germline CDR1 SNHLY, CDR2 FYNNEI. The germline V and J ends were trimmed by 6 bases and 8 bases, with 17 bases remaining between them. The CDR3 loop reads CASSRSLPFDEQFF. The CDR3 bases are TGTGCCAGCAGCCGGTCGCTGCCGTTCGATGAGCAGTTCTTC.

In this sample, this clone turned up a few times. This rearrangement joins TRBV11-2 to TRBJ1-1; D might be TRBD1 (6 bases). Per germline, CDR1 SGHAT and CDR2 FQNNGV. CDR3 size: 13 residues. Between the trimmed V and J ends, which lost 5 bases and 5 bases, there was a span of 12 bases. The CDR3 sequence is CASSPQGGTEAFF. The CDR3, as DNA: TGTGCCAGCAGCCCCCAAGGGGGGACTGAAGCTTTCTTT.

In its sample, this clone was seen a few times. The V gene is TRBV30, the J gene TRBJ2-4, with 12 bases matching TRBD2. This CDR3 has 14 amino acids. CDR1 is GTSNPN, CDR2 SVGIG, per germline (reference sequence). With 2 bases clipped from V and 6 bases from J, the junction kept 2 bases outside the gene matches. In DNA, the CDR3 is TGTGCCTGGAGTTCGACTAGCGGGGGAAACATTCAGTACTTC. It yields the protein CAWSSTSGGNIQYF.

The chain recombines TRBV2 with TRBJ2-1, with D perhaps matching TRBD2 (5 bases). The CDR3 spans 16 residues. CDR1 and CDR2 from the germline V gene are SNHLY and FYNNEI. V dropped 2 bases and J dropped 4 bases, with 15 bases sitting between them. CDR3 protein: CASSETDSLVYNEQFF. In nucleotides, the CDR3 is TGTGCCAGCAGTGAAACGGACTCCCTTGTGTACAATGAGCAGTTCTTC.

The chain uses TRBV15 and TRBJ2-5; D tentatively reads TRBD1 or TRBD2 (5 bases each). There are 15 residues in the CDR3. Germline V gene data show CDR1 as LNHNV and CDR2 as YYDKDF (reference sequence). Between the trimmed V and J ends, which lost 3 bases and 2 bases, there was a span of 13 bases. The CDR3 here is CATSRDGTAQETQYF. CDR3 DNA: TGTGCCACCAGCAGGGACGGGACGGCGCAAGAGACCCAGTACTTC.

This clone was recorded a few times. CDR3 amino acids: CASKGQGAYQPQHF. CDR3 nucleotide sequence: TGTGCCAGCAAGGGACAGGGGGCCTATCAGCCCCAGCATTTT. The chain has TRBV25-1 and TRBJ1-5; 12 bases align to TRBD1. Germline V gives CDR1 MGHDK, CDR2 SYGVNS. The CDR3 is 14 residues long. V lost 7 bases to trimming and J lost 5 bases; unmatched junction nucleotides: 3.

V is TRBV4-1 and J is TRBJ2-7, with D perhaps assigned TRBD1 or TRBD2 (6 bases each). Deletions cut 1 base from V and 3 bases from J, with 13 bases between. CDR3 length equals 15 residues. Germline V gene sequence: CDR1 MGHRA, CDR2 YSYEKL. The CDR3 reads CASSQVGGRSYEQYF. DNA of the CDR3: TGCGCCAGCAGCCAAGTAGGGGGGAGGAGCTACGAGCAGTACTTC.

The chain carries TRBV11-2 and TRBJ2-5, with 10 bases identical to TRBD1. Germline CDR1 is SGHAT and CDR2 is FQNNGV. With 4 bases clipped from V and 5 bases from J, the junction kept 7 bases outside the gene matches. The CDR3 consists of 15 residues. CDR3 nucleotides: TGTGCCAGCAGCTACGGGACAGGGGATTCGGAGACCCAGTACTTC. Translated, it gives CASSYGTGDSETQYF.

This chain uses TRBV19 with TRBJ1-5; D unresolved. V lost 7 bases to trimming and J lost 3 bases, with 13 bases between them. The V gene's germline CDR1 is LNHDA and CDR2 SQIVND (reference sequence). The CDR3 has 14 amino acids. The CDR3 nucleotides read TGTGCCAGTACCCTAGGGAGAGACAATCAGCCCCAGCATTTT. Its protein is CASTLGRDNQPQHF.

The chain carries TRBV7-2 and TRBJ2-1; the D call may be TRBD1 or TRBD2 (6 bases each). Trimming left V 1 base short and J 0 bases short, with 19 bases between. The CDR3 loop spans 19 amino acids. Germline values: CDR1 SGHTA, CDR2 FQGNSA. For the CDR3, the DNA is TGTGCCAGCAGCTTAGGGGGGCGAGGGGGGAGAAGCTCCTACAATGAGCAGTTCTTC. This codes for CASSLGGRGGRSSYNEQFF.

In DNA form, the CDR3 reads TGTGCCAGCAGCTTAGAGAACACTGAAGCTTTCTTT. Translating it yields CASSLENTEAFF. The V call is TRBV13, the J call TRBJ1-1; no definite D call. Per germline, CDR1 PRHDT and CDR2 FYEKMQ (reference sequence). The CDR3 runs 12 residues. V was shortened by 1 base and J by 1 base, with 1 base between the two germline ends. Complete variable domain (other parts from reference TRBV13 and TRBJ1-1): AAGVIQSPRHLIKEKRETATLKCYPIPRHDTVYWYQQGPGQDPQFLISFYEKMQSDKGSIPDRFSAQQFSDYHSELNMSSLELGDSALYFCASSLENTEAFFGQGTRLTVV.

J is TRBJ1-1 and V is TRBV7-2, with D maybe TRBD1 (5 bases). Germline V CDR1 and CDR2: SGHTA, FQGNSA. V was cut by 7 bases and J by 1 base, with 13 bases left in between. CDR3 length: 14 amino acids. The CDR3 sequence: CASTFRGQNTEAFF. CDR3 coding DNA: TGTGCCAGCACCTTCCGGGGCCAGAACACTGAAGCTTTCTTT.

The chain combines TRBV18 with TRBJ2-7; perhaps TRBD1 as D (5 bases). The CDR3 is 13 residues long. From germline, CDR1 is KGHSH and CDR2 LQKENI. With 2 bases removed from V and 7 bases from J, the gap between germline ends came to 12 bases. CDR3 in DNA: TGTGCCAGCTCACCAGGACAACTCGGGGAGCAGTACTTC. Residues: CASSPGQLGEQYF. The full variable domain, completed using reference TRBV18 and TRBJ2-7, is NAGVMQNPRHLVRRRGQEARLRCSPMKGHSHVYWYRQLPEEGLKFMVYLQKENIIDESGMPKERFSAEFPKEGPSILRIQQVVRGDSAAYFCASSPGQLGEQYFGPGTRLTVT.

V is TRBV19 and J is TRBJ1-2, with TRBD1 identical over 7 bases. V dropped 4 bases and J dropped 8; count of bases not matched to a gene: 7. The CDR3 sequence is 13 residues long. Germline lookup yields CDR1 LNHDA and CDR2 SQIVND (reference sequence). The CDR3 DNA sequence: TGTGCCAGTAGTAGAACAGGGGAAGGCGGCTACACCTTC. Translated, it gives CASSRTGEGGYTF. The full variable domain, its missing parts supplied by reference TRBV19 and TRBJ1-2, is DGGITQSPKYLFRKEGQNVTLSCEQNLNHDAMYWYRQDPGQGLRLIYYSQIVNDFQKGDIAEGYSVSREKKESFPLTVTSAQKNPTAFYLCASSRTGEGGYTFGSGTRLTVV.

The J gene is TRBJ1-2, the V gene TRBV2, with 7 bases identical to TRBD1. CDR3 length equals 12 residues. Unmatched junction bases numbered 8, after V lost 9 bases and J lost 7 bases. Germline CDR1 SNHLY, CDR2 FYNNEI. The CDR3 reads CARGEGAGGYTF. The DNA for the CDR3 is TGTGCCAGGGGCGAGGGGGCGGGTGGCTACACCTTC.

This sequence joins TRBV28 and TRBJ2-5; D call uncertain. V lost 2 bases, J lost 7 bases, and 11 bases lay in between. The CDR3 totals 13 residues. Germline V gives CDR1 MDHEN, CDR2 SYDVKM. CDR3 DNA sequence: TGTGCCAGCAGTTTACTGGTGGCTGGGACCCAGTACTTC. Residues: CASSLLVAGTQYF.

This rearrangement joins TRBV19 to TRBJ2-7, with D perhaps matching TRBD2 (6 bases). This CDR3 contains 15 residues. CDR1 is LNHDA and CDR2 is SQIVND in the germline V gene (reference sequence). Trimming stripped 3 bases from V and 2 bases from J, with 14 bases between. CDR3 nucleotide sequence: TGTGCCAGTAGTATGGGCTCCGGAGGGACCTACGAGCAGTACTTC. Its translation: CASSMGSGGTYEQYF.

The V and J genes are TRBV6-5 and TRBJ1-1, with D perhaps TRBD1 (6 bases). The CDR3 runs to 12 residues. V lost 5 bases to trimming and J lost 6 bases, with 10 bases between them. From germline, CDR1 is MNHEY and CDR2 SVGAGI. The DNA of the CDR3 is TGTGCCAGCAGTACAGGGAAGGCTGAAGCTTTCTTT. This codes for CASSTGKAEAFF.

The CDR3 region is CASSVQGAGGYTF. As DNA, the CDR3 is TGTGCCAGCAGCGTCCAGGGGGCGGGAGGCTACACCTTC. The chain employs TRBV11-2 and TRBJ1-2, with 8 positions matching TRBD1. The trim removed 5 bases at V and 8 bases at J, leaving 7 bases unmatched. CDR3 length equals 13 residues. Germline lookup yields CDR1 SGHAT and CDR2 FQNNGV.

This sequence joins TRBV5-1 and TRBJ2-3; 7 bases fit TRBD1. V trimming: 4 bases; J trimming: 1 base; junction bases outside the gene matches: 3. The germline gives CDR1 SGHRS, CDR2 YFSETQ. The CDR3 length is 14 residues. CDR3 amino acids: CASSHGQGTDTQYF. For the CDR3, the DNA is TGCGCCAGCAGCCATGGACAGGGCACAGATACGCAGTATTTT.